This entry lists 23 T cell receptor beta chains sequenced from one sample in a study of cytomegalovirus exposure and HLA in healthy donors. Primers included in the PCR were 60 Vbeta and 13 Jbeta primers. Profiling relied on immunoSEQ multiplex PCR, and the TCRdb table lists in-frame clones only, not all of them. The data contain some 130,000 clones, roughly 85% of them singletons. The sample comprised PBMCs. The origin of the receptors is a man in his forties in good health and CMV-seropositive.

The chain carries TRBV11-2 and TRBJ2-2; a possible D gene is TRBD1 (5 bases). The V and J ends lost 6 bases and 3 bases respectively, with 20 bases between them. CDR1 and CDR2 from the germline V gene are SGHAT and FQNNGV. CDR3 length: 17 amino acids. The CDR3 protein is CASSTQTVLRDTGELFF. Here the CDR3 DNA reads TGTGCCAGCAGTACTCAGACAGTTTTAAGGGACACCGGGGAGCTGTTTTTT.

This chain uses TRBV6-1 with TRBJ1-5; TRBD1 is a possible D gene (5 bases). The CDR3 runs to 15 residues. Germline lookup yields CDR1 MNHNS and CDR2 SASEGT. V was pared by 7 bases and J by 9 bases, with 22 bases between. The CDR3 DNA sequence: TGTGCCAGCACCCCAATGAGCGGGGACTTGGGGCCCCAGCATTTT. This sequence encodes CASTPMSGDLGPQHF.

The rearrangement links TRBV30 to TRBJ2-7, with 9 bases matching TRBD2. CDR1 and CDR2 (germline): GTSNPN, SVGIG (reference sequence). Trimming cost V 3 bases and J 5 bases; bases outside gene matches: 8. The CDR3 is 14 amino acids. For the CDR3, the DNA is TGTGCCTGGAGAGGAGCGGGAGGCCCCAACGAGCAGTACTTC. Translated, it gives CAWRGAGGPNEQYF.

The chain combines TRBV27 with TRBJ2-7; TRBD2 matches 11 bases. V lost 6 bases to trimming and J lost 0 bases; unmatched junction nucleotides: 7. CDR1 is MNHEY, CDR2 SMNVEV, per germline (reference sequence). There are 16 residues in the CDR3. CDR3 residues: CASSITGTSGSYEQYF. The CDR3 DNA follows: TGTGCCAGCAGCATAACCGGGACTAGCGGCTCCTACGAGCAGTACTTC.

The V call is TRBV6-1, the J call TRBJ2-7, with TRBD1 matching 10 bases. Germline loops: CDR1 MNHNS, CDR2 SASEGT. The CDR3 runs 13 residues. The DNA of the CDR3 is TGTGCTTCAGAAGGGACAGGGGCTCACGAGCAGTACTTC. Translating it yields CASEGTGAHEQYF.

The chain recombines TRBV19 with TRBJ2-7, with 7 bases lining up with TRBD1. Trimming took 1 base from V and 1 from J; bases not matched to a gene: 1. The V gene's germline CDR1 is LNHDA and CDR2 SQIVND (reference sequence). This CDR3 has 14 residues. CDR3 in DNA: TGTGCCAGTAGTATAGTGGGACAGTCCTACGAGCAGTACTTC. Translation: CASSIVGQSYEQYF.

This chain's CDR3 is CASSKRSYTGELFF. CDR3 nucleotide sequence: TGTGCCAGCAGTAAGCGGTCTTACACCGGGGAGCTGTTTTTT. This chain joins TRBV2 and TRBJ2-2; the D gene is possibly TRBD2 (5 bases). The CDR3 sequence is 14 residues long. Germline V CDR1 and CDR2: SNHLY, FYNNEI. V was cut by 5 bases and J by 3 bases, with 10 bases left in between.

The V call is TRBV7-9, the J call TRBJ1-2; D is unresolved. Trimming pared 1 base from V and 6 bases from J, leaving 15 bases between. Looked up from germline, CDR1 is SEHNR and CDR2 is FQNEAQ (reference sequence). The CDR3 totals 15 residues. The CDR3 DNA sequence: TGTGCCAGCAGCTTAGGGGCAGTAACCTTTAATGGCTACACCTTC. Its translation is CASSLGAVTFNGYTF.

The CDR3 region has the DNA TGTGCCAGCAGCTTACCGGTGTCTGAGCAGTTCTTC. It codes for CASSLPVSEQFF. The chain uses TRBV11-2 and TRBJ2-1; D gene unclear. Trimming left V 2 bases short and J 9 bases short, with 8 bases between. The CDR3 length is 12 residues. In germline, CDR1 is SGHAT, CDR2 FQNNGV.

This clone occurred a few times. The rearrangement uses TRBV6-4 and TRBJ2-7; TRBD2 aligns across 13 bases. V was pared by 9 bases and J by 3 bases, with 14 bases of the junction left unmatched. This CDR3 is built from 17 residues. Germline V gene sequence: CDR1 MRHNA, CDR2 SNTAGT. CDR3 bases: TGTGCCAGGAGAGGACTAGCGGGAGCTCTCCCGTTCTACGAGCAGTACTTC. Protein: CARRGLAGALPFYEQYF.

The chain couples TRBV5-1 to TRBJ1-3; a weak D match, TRBD1 (5 bases). The ends were cut back, 4 bases at V and 13 bases at J, with 24 bases in the middle. The CDR3 spans 15 residues. Germline values: CDR1 SGHRS, CDR2 YFSETQ. CDR3 sequence (DNA): TGCGCCAGCAGCCTCTGGGACGGAGCTCTGGAGGGGATATATTTT. Translation gives CASSLWDGALEGIYF.

This sequence joins TRBV29-1 and TRBJ1-1, with 11 bases matching TRBD1. CDR1 and CDR2 (germline): SQVTM, ANQGSEA. The ends lost 7 bases at V and 8 bases at J; junction bases unmatched: 9. This CDR3 comprises 13 residues. The CDR3 bases are TGCAGCGCCACGGCCGGGACAGGGGGAGAAGCTTTCTTT. The encoded protein is CSATAGTGGEAFF.

In this sample, this clone turned up once. CDR3 sequence (DNA): TGTGCCAGTAGTAACGACAGGGGGAACACTGAAGCTTTCTTT. Translating it yields CASSNDRGNTEAFF. The gene calls are TRBV19 and TRBJ1-1, with 8 nucleotides matching TRBD1. The length of the CDR3 is 14 residues. The germline CDR1 and CDR2 sequences are LNHDA and SQIVND (reference sequence). V lost 4 bases and J lost 1; bases outside the gene matches: 2.

This chain links TRBV27 with TRBJ2-2; D not resolved. The CDR3 totals 14 residues. In germline, CDR1 is MNHEY, CDR2 SMNVEV (reference sequence). V lost 5 bases to trimming and J lost 0 bases, with 7 bases between them. CDR3 nucleotides: TGTGCCAGCAGTCTAGTCCCGAACACCGGGGAGCTGTTTTTT. This translates into CASSLVPNTGELFF.

This clone appeared once. The rearrangement links TRBV10-3 to TRBJ2-7, with D tentatively TRBD1 (6 bases). Germline values: CDR1 ENHRY, CDR2 SYGVKD. The V end was cut by 4 bases, the J end by 3 bases, with 10 bases between. The CDR3 loop spans 13 amino acids. The CDR3 DNA is TGTGCCATCAGTGGGACCAGGGGCTACGAGCAGTACTTC. It is translated as CAISGTRGYEQYF.

A single count supports this clone. This chain joins TRBV5-1 and TRBJ1-3; D is undetermined. CDR1 and CDR2 (germline): SGHRS, YFSETQ. This CDR3 comprises 14 residues. V gave up 0 bases and J gave up 4 bases, with 8 bases separating them. The CDR3 sequence: CASSLGPSGNTIYF. CDR3 DNA: TGCGCCAGCAGCTTGGGGCCGTCCGGAAACACCATATATTTT.

The genes are TRBV5-4 and TRBJ1-2, with D perhaps matching TRBD1 (6 bases). The CDR3 spans 12 residues. The V gene lost 4 bases and the J gene lost 4 bases, with 8 bases spanning the gap. The V gene's germline CDR1 is SGHNT and CDR2 YYREEE (reference sequence). The CDR3 DNA reads as TGTGCCAGCAGCCAGGACAGCTATGGCTACACCTTC. This encodes CASSQDSYGYTF.

CDR3 sequence (DNA): TGTGCCAGCAGGCGTGGACACAGCAATCAGCCCCAGCATTTT. Protein: CASRRGHSNQPQHF. The genes are TRBV6-5 and TRBJ1-5, with D tentatively TRBD1 (5 bases). The germline gives CDR1 MNHEY, CDR2 SVGAGI. This CDR3 contains 14 residues. Trimming pared 6 bases from V and 1 base from J, leaving 10 bases between.

The gene calls are TRBV28 and TRBJ1-2, with D possibly matching TRBD1 (5 bases). V lost 9 bases and J 2 bases, leaving 16 bases between the germline ends. The length of the CDR3 is 14 residues. Germline V gene lookup returns CDR1 MDHEN and CDR2 SYDVKM. CDR3 sequence (DNA): TGTGCCAGTACGAGCAGGGCATCGAACTATGGCTACACCTTC. It yields the protein CASTSRASNYGYTF.

This clone occurred once. The chain recombines TRBV5-6 with TRBJ1-3; D is ambiguous. Germline lookup yields CDR1 SGHDT and CDR2 YYEEEE. The V end lost 2 bases, the J end lost 2 bases, and 11 bases lay between the germline ends. CDR3 length: 15 residues. The DNA of the CDR3 is TGTGCCAGCAGCTTTGGACTCTACCCTGGAAACACCATATATTTT. Its translation is CASSFGLYPGNTIYF.

The gene calls are TRBV5-4 and TRBJ2-1; tentative D call: TRBD2 (5 bases). V gave up 0 bases and J gave up 6 bases, with 13 bases separating them. The V gene's germline CDR1 is SGHNT and CDR2 YYREEE (reference sequence). The CDR3 runs 15 residues. In DNA form, the CDR3 reads TGTGCCAGCAGCTTGGGTTCAGCGGCGGGCAATGAGCAGTTCTTC. As protein: CASSLGSAAGNEQFF.

This chain connects TRBV27 to TRBJ2-7, with 7 bases identical to TRBD1. V lost 3 bases and J lost 6; bases outside the gene matches: 8. The CDR3 spans 14 residues. CDR1 and CDR2 from the germline V gene are MNHEY and SMNVEV (reference sequence). As DNA, the CDR3 is TGTGCCAGCAGTTTGAACAGGGGCGTCAGCGAGCAGTACTTC. This encodes CASSLNRGVSEQYF.

The genes are TRBV7-3 and TRBJ2-1; TRBD2 aligns across 13 bases. V shed 5 bases and J 8 bases; nucleotides not matched to a gene: 6. The CDR3 length is 15 residues. CDR1 is SGHTA, CDR2 FQGTGA, per germline. CDR3 nucleotides: TGTGCCAGCAGCAGGACTAGCGGGAGACCGCATGAGCAGTTCTTC. It translates to CASSRTSGRPHEQFF.